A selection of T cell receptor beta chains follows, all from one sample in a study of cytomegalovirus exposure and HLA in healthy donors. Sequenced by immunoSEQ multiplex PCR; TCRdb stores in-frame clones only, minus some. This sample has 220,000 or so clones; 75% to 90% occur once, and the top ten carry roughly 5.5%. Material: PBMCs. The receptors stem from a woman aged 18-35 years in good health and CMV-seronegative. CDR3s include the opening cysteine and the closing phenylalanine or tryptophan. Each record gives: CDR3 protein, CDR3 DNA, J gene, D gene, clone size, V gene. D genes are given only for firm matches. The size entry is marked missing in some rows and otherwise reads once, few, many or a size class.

CASSAGQPQHF	TGTGCCAGCAGTGCCGGTCAGCCCCAGCATTTT	TRBJ1-5	-	once	TRBV6-1
CASRGGERFSYEQYF	TGTGCCAGTAGGGGAGGGGAGCGTTTCTCCTACGAGCAGTACTTC	TRBJ2-7	TRBD2	few	TRBV19
CASSLGFSSGGAEQFF	TGTGCTAGCAGCTTAGGTTTTTCTAGCGGGGGGGCTGAGCAGTTCTTC	TRBJ2-1	TRBD2	few	TRBV7-7
CASSRGLANEQFF	TGCGCCAGCAGCCGCGGACTAGCAAATGAGCAGTTCTTC	TRBJ2-1	TRBD2	-	TRBV5-1
CASSSSGVYAFF	TGTGCCAGCAGTTCCTCGGGTGTTTACGCTTTCTTT	TRBJ1-1	-	-	TRBV27
CASSPGYGQPQHF	TGTGCCAGCTCACCGGGGTACGGCCAGCCCCAGCATTTT	TRBJ1-5	-	many	TRBV18
CASNKQGAVRDGEQFF	TGTGCCAGCAATAAACAGGGGGCAGTTAGGGATGGTGAGCAGTTCTTC	TRBJ2-1	TRBD1	-	TRBV2
CASKRASGGQNYNEQFF	TGTGCCAGCAAGAGGGCTAGCGGGGGCCAAAACTACAATGAGCAGTTCTTC	TRBJ2-1	TRBD2	-	TRBV27
CASSADRAAGYTF	TGTGCCAGCAGTGCGGACAGGGCGGCTGGCTACACCTTC	TRBJ1-2	TRBD1	-	TRBV2
CAWSTNTEAFF	TGTGCCTGGAGTACGAACACTGAAGCTTTCTTT	TRBJ1-1	-	few	TRBV30
CASSDPTGNQPQHF	TGCGCCAGCAGTGACCCGACAGGGAATCAGCCCCAGCATTTT	TRBJ1-5	TRBD1	-	TRBV10-2
CASSVDRNTEAFF	TGTGCCAGCTCAGTGGACAGGAACACTGAAGCTTTCTTT	TRBJ1-1	-	few	TRBV18
CAIGTGHEQYF	TGTGCCATCGGTACAGGGCACGAGCAGTACTTC	TRBJ2-7	-	-	TRBV10-3
CASSADGNRGTEAFF	TGCGCCAGCAGTGCGGATGGGAACAGGGGCACTGAAGCTTTCTTT	TRBJ1-1	TRBD1	-	TRBV5-1
CASWGRAGPYEQYF	TGTGCCAGCTGGGGCCGGGCGGGGCCCTACGAGCAGTACTTC	TRBJ2-7	-	-	TRBV2
CASSFSQSNSPLHF	TGCGCCAGCAGCTTTAGCCAGTCAAATTCACCCCTCCACTTT	TRBJ1-6	-	-	TRBV5-1
CASSDSYNEQFF	TGTGCCAGCAGTGATTCCTACAATGAGCAGTTCTTC	TRBJ2-1	-	once	TRBV27
CASSVGDRNTEAFF	TGTGCCAGCAGCGTAGGCGACAGAAACACTGAAGCTTTCTTT	TRBJ1-1	-	-	TRBV9
CASSVAGGETQYF	TGCGCCAGCAGTGTAGCGGGAGGGGAGACCCAGTACTTC	TRBJ2-5	TRBD2	-	TRBV4-1
CASSDPGRGLQTDTQYF	TGTGCCAGCAGTGACCCTGGACGAGGGCTCCAGACAGATACGCAGTATTTT	TRBJ2-3	-	-	TRBV25-1
CASSWEGGNQPQHF	TGCGCCAGCAGCTGGGAGGGAGGGAATCAGCCCCAGCATTTT	TRBJ1-5	-	-	TRBV5-1
CASSQDRSYGYTF	TGTGCCAGCAGCCAGGACAGGAGCTATGGCTACACCTTC	TRBJ1-2	TRBD1	-	TRBV6-5
CASRAGTGDFYGYTF	TGTGCCAGCAGGGCGGGGACAGGGGACTTCTATGGCTACACCTTC	TRBJ1-2	TRBD1	-	TRBV6-1
CASRIRMDWGEAFF	TGTGCCAGCAGGATCCGAATGGATTGGGGTGAAGCTTTCTTT	TRBJ1-1	-	-	TRBV2
CASSLSAGPLYEQYF	TGTGCCAGCAGCTTATCAGCAGGTCCGCTCTACGAGCAGTACTTC	TRBJ2-7	-	few	TRBV9
CASSPDYEQFF	TGTGCCAGCAGCCCTGACTACGAGCAGTTCTTC	TRBJ2-1	-	-	TRBV9
CASSVGGSSTDTQYF	TGTGCCAGCAGCGTAGGGGGATCTAGCACAGATACGCAGTATTTT	TRBJ2-3	-	-	TRBV9
CASSTRGGAYNEQFF	TGTGCCAGCAGCACTCGGGGGGGCGCCTACAATGAGCAGTTCTTC	TRBJ2-1	TRBD2	-	TRBV4-2
CASSLGGSYYEQYF	TGTGCCAGCAGCTTAGGCGGAAGTTACTACGAGCAGTACTTC	TRBJ2-7	-	-	TRBV13
CASSGTGTGGLEQYF	TGCGCCAGCAGCGGGACCGGGACAGGGGGCCTCGAGCAGTACTTC	TRBJ2-7	TRBD1	-	TRBV5-1
CAWRRGNTEAFF	TGTGCCTGGAGGCGGGGAAACACTGAAGCTTTCTTT	TRBJ1-1	-	-	TRBV30
CAWSLWLGANVLTF	TGTGCCTGGAGTCTCTGGCTTGGGGCCAACGTCCTGACTTTC	TRBJ2-6	-	-	TRBV30
CASSLEEGQGSYEQYF	TGTGCCAGCAGCTTAGAGGAGGGACAGGGATCCTACGAGCAGTACTTC	TRBJ2-7	TRBD1	-	TRBV7-6
CASSERDQPQHF	TGTGCCAGCAGTGAACGGGATCAGCCCCAGCATTTT	TRBJ1-5	-	-	TRBV6-1
CASSLRVQNTGELFF	TGTGCCAGCAGTTTGAGGGTCCAGAACACCGGGGAGCTGTTTTTT	TRBJ2-2	-	few	TRBV27
CASCRNRGDYGYTF	TGTGCCAGCTGCCGAAACAGGGGCGACTATGGCTACACCTTC	TRBJ1-2	TRBD1	-	TRBV28
CASRLASCAEPPYEQYF	TGTGCAAGTCGCTTAGCGTCATGTGCGGAACCCCCCTACGAGCAGTACTTC	TRBJ2-7	-	few	TRBV12-2
CASSPQGNSEQFF	TGTGCCAGCAGTCCGCAGGGGAACAGTGAGCAGTTCTTC	TRBJ2-1	-	-	TRBV5-5
CASSEYEKAFF	TGTGCCAGCAGTGAATATGAGAAAGCTTTCTTT	TRBJ1-1	-	once	TRBV25-1
CASSLNRGSSGNTIYF	TGTGCCAGCAGCTTGAACAGGGGCAGCTCTGGAAACACCATATATTTT	TRBJ1-3	TRBD1	-	TRBV5-6
CASSLAEGYEQYF	TGCGCCAGCAGCTTGGCCGAAGGCTACGAGCAGTACTTC	TRBJ2-7	-	-	TRBV5-1
CASSPTHTTGEQYF	TGTGCCAGCAGTCCGACACATACAACAGGAGAGCAGTACTTC	TRBJ2-7	-	-	TRBV27
CASSRGDKGTEAFF	TGCGCCAGCAGCCGAGGGGATAAGGGCACTGAAGCTTTCTTT	TRBJ1-1	-	-	TRBV5-1
CASTPRGRSLEQYF	TGTGCCAGCACCCCAAGGGGCAGATCACTCGAGCAGTACTTC	TRBJ2-7	-	-	TRBV7-8
CASSLAAGGGTYGYTF	TGCGCCAGCAGCTTGGCCGCGGGCGGCGGCACCTATGGCTACACCTTC	TRBJ1-2	-	-	TRBV5-1
CAISGRDTQYF	TGTGCCATCAGTGGGCGGGATACGCAGTATTTT	TRBJ2-3	-	-	TRBV10-3
CASSVGGARDTQYF	TGTGCCAGCAGCGTAGGGGGGGCTAGAGATACGCAGTATTTT	TRBJ2-3	-	-	TRBV9
CASSQSGDRGTDTQYF	TGCGCCAGCAGTCAATCGGGCGACAGGGGCACAGATACGCAGTATTTT	TRBJ2-3	TRBD1	-	TRBV23-1
CAAGADPDTIYF	TGTGCCGCAGGGGCCGACCCGGACACCATATATTTT	TRBJ1-3	-	-	TRBV10-3
CASSHRGGEGQPQHF	TGTGCCAGCAGCCACAGAGGGGGGGAGGGTCAGCCCCAGCATTTT	TRBJ1-5	-	-	TRBV6-1
CASSQDLGPSGYNEQFF	TGCGCCAGCAGCCAAGATCTCGGGCCTAGCGGGTACAATGAGCAGTTCTTC	TRBJ2-1	TRBD2	-	TRBV4-1
CASSLGLAGGAETQYF	TGTGCCAGCAGCTTAGGGCTAGCGGGGGGCGCAGAGACCCAGTACTTC	TRBJ2-5	TRBD2	-	TRBV11-2
CASSYPGGIYEQYF	TGTGCCAGCAGTTACCCAGGGGGAATCTACGAGCAGTACTTC	TRBJ2-7	TRBD1	-	TRBV6-6
CASSASAGLTSDEQFF	TGTGCCAGCAGTGCATCCGCCGGACTCACCAGCGATGAGCAGTTCTTC	TRBJ2-1	-	-	TRBV11-2